The sample holds one count of the clone carrying this TCR beta chain. What it binds is unknown. These data belong to a study of chemoradiotherapy in HPV16-positive cancers. Overall study: Candidate HPV-specific T-cell clones and common TCR motifs came from functional assays in a couple of HPV16-positive patients.

The germline V gene has CDR1 MNHEY and CDR2 SVGAGI. Trimming stripped 2 bases from V and 0 bases from J, with 5 bases between. This CDR3 region has 14 residues. Assay: immunoSEQ multiplex PCR; the TCRdb copy retains only in-frame clones and omits some. The data show 25,000 to 30,000 clones, over 90% seen once. Study conclusions and caveats: Non-HPV-specific T cells did not expand in tumors during treatment, whereas candidate HPV-specific clones and E7-related motifs did. Better recurrence-free survival went with HPV-responsive T-cell expansion in HPV16-positive patients.

The material sequenced was blood, taken from a patient who underwent chemoradiotherapy. The source of this sequence is a human donor with HPV-associated anogenital cancer. The chain joins TRBV6-5 to TRBJ2-1; D remains ambiguous. In DNA form, the CDR3 reads TGTGCCAGCAGTTACGCACGCTCCTACAATGAGCAGTTCTTC. Translation: CASSYARSYNEQFF.